One and the same sample provided the 21 T cell receptor beta chains below, sequenced in a study of vaccination effects on CD4 cells after COVID-19. Profiled with immunoSEQ multiplex PCR; TCRdb holds only in-frame clones, not every one. This table has tens of thousands of clones, around 63% appearing once. The antigens for these receptors are not known. Isolation of CD4+ T cells took place after 10 days of culture. The sequences come from CD4+ T cells from PBMCs cultured without peptide, collected before COVID-19 vaccination. Every receptor here comes from a human donor who received a COVID-19 vaccine.

This clone was seen once. The genes are TRBV3-1 (or the pseudogene TRBV3-2) and TRBJ2-3; D is uncertain. V was trimmed by 2 bases and J by 6 bases, leaving 6 bases between them. Germline assignment: CDR1 LGHDT and CDR2 YNNKEL (reference sequence). This CDR3 region has 12 residues. Here the CDR3 reads CASSQFGDTQYF. The DNA of the CDR3 is TGTGCCAGCAGCCAATTCGGGGATACGCAGTATTTT.

This clone was counted between two and nine times. The rearrangement links TRBV5-8 to TRBJ2-1; 10 nucleotides line up with TRBD1. The CDR3 loop spans 15 amino acids. Per the germline V gene, CDR1 is SGHTS and CDR2 is YDEGEE. V shed 5 bases and J 4 bases; nucleotides not matched to a gene: 6. The CDR3 protein is CASRFGTGVYNEQFF. The DNA of the CDR3 is TGTGCCAGCAGGTTCGGGACAGGGGTATACAATGAGCAGTTCTTC.

The chain employs TRBV6-5 and TRBJ2-7; TRBD1 agrees at 8 bases. The CDR3 is 15 residues long. The germline CDR1 and CDR2 sequences are MNHEY and SVGAGI. The ends lost 2 bases at V and 3 bases at J; junction bases unmatched: 6. The CDR3 spells CASSYTTTGGYEQYF. CDR3 sequence (DNA): TGTGCCAGCAGTTACACGACCACAGGGGGCTACGAGCAGTACTTC.

There are a few counts of this clone. The DNA of the CDR3 is TGTGCCAGCCCTAACAGGCACAGGGGTGCCACTGAAGCTTTCTTT. It encodes CASPNRHRGATEAFF. The chain carries TRBV3-1 (or the pseudogene TRBV3-2) and TRBJ1-1; 7 bases are shared with TRBD1. The CDR3 covers 15 residues. The germline CDR1 and CDR2 sequences are LGHDT and YNNKEL (reference sequence). With 8 bases clipped from V and 4 bases from J, the junction kept 13 bases outside the gene matches.

The CDR3: CASSLGDRGNNEQFF. The CDR3 DNA reads as TGCGCCAGCAGCTTGGGGGACAGGGGTAACAATGAGCAGTTCTTC. The chain has TRBV5-1 and TRBJ2-1; 10 bases agree with TRBD1. This CDR3 contains 15 residues. V lost 0 bases and J lost 5; bases outside the gene matches: 2. Per germline, CDR1 SGHRS and CDR2 YFSETQ.

The sample holds a few counts of this clone. The J gene is TRBJ2-7, the V gene TRBV10-1, with D possibly being TRBD2 (6 bases). Between the trimmed V and J ends, which lost 4 bases and 3 bases, there was a span of 28 bases. Per the germline V gene, CDR1 is WNHNN and CDR2 is SYGVQD (reference sequence). The length of the CDR3 is 19 residues. CDR3 amino acids: CASSGGRPKVILYNYEQYF. The CDR3 nucleotides read TGCGCCAGCAGTGGGGGGAGGCCGAAGGTGATTCTCTACAACTACGAGCAGTACTTC.

The chain carries TRBV19 and TRBJ1-2; 7 nucleotides align to TRBD1. J was trimmed by 3 bases and V by 5 bases; bases with no gene match: 15. This CDR3 contains 17 residues. From germline, CDR1 is LNHDA and CDR2 SQIVND (reference sequence). CDR3: CASSHRPGQKIHYGYTF. The CDR3 nucleotides are TGTGCCAGTAGTCATAGACCGGGACAGAAGATCCACTATGGCTACACCTTC. Supplemented by reference TRBV19 and TRBJ1-2, the full variable domain reads DGGITQSPKYLFRKEGQNVTLSCEQNLNHDAMYWYRQDPGQGLRLIYYSQIVNDFQKGDIAEGYSVSREKKESFPLTVTSAQKNPTAFYLCASSHRPGQKIHYGYTFGSGTRLTVV.

Only a few counts were recorded for this clone. The chain recombines TRBV7-2 with TRBJ2-5; D may match TRBD1 or TRBD2 (5 bases each). V was clipped by 2 bases and J by 2 bases, with 15 bases between them. The V gene's germline CDR1 is SGHTA and CDR2 FQGNSA. This CDR3 comprises 16 residues. In nucleotides, the CDR3 is TGTGCCAGCAGCTTATCCCTTGTGGGGGTACAAGAGACCCAGTACTTC. Translating it yields CASSLSLVGVQETQYF.

The chain carries TRBV5-1 and TRBJ2-1; D gene ambiguous. The length of the CDR3 is 15 residues. Germline CDR1 and CDR2: SGHRS and YFSETQ. The germline V and J ends were trimmed by 1 base and 0 bases, with 8 bases remaining between them. The CDR3 region has the DNA TGCGCCAGCAGCTTGACGGCAAGCTCCTACAATGAGCAGTTCTTC. Translating gives CASSLTASSYNEQFF.

The chain recombines TRBV4-1 with TRBJ1-3, with a possible D match to TRBD1 (6 bases). The CDR3 sequence is 17 residues long. Trimming left V 0 bases short and J 2 bases short, with 14 bases between. Germline V gene sequence: CDR1 MGHRA, CDR2 YSYEKL. The CDR3: CASSQDVIRGPGNTIYF. The CDR3 DNA sequence: TGCGCCAGCAGCCAAGATGTAATCAGGGGCCCTGGAAACACCATATATTTT.

The rearrangement uses TRBV7-9 and TRBJ2-2, with D perhaps given as TRBD1 or TRBD2 (5 bases each). Germline CDR1 and CDR2: SEHNR and FQNEAQ (reference sequence). The CDR3 is 15 residues long. V gave up 2 bases and J gave up 7 bases, with 14 bases separating them. The CDR3 DNA is TGTGCCAGCAGCTTACTCTCCTCGAGGGGCGGGGAGCTGTTTTTT. Protein: CASSLLSSRGGELFF.

The chain carries TRBV7-2 and TRBJ2-1; 9 bases are a match to TRBD2. V was clipped by 3 bases and J by 5 bases; unmatched bases: 5. From germline, CDR1 is SGHTA and CDR2 FQGNSA. The CDR3 consists of 15 residues. The chain's CDR3 is CASSFFPSGDNEQFF. The CDR3, as DNA: TGTGCCAGCAGCTTTTTTCCTAGCGGGGACAATGAGCAGTTCTTC.

The rearrangement links TRBV20-1 to TRBJ2-7; D remains unclear. Trimming cost V 3 bases and J 1 base, with 10 bases left between them. Germline V lookup: CDR1 DFQATT, CDR2 SNEGSKA (reference sequence). The CDR3 has 13 amino acids. The CDR3 DNA is TGCAGTGCTAGTTCCGAGACATCCTACGAGCAGTACTTC. It encodes CSASSETSYEQYF.

The chain combines TRBV5-8 with TRBJ1-5, with a tentative D call TRBD1 (6 bases). Germline V gene data show CDR1 as SGHTS and CDR2 as YDEGEE. Between the trimmed V and J ends, which lost 1 base and 4 bases, there was a span of 9 bases. The CDR3 runs 14 residues. The CDR3 loop reads CASSLQGINQPQHF. Here the CDR3 DNA reads TGTGCCAGCAGCTTGCAGGGGATAAATCAGCCCCAGCATTTT. The variable domain in full, completed from reference TRBV5-8 and TRBJ1-5, reads EAGVTQSPTHLIKTRGQQATLRCSPISGHTSVYWYQQALGLGLQFLLWYDEGEERNRGNFPPRFSGRQFPNYSSELNVNALELEDSALYLCASSLQGINQPQHFGDGTRLSIL.

The rearrangement joins TRBV10-3 to TRBJ2-1; tentative D call: TRBD2 (6 bases). CDR3 length equals 15 residues. Germline CDR1 is ENHRY and CDR2 is SYGVKD. The germline V and J ends were trimmed by 7 bases and 2 bases, with 15 bases remaining between them. CDR3 protein: CAIKGGTGTYNEQFF. Written as DNA, the CDR3 is TGTGCCATCAAGGGTGGGACTGGTACCTACAATGAGCAGTTCTTC.

This chain uses TRBV28 with TRBJ2-7; a possible D gene is TRBD2 (7 bases). Germline V gene lookup returns CDR1 MDHEN and CDR2 SYDVKM. The CDR3 is 16 residues long. Trimming left V 5 bases short and J 3 bases short, with 20 bases between. CDR3 nucleotide sequence: TGTGCCAGCAGTCTAGGGGGAGGGCCTCGGGACTACGAGCAGTACTTC. It encodes CASSLGGGPRDYEQYF. Drawing the rest from reference TRBV28 and TRBJ2-7, the complete variable domain is DVKVTQSSRYLVKRTGEKVFLECVQDMDHENMFWYRQDPGLGLRLIYFSYDVKMKEKGDIPEGYSVSREKKERFSLILESASTNQTSMYLCASSLGGGPRDYEQYFGPGTRLTVT.

The chain has TRBV7-9 and TRBJ2-7, with TRBD2 identical over 11 bases. After removal of 5 bases from V and 1 base from J, the junction contained 4 bases not matched to a gene. CDR3 length: 15 residues. Germline lookup yields CDR1 SEHNR and CDR2 FQNEAQ (reference sequence). The CDR3 is CASSQTSGESYEQYF. Here the CDR3 DNA reads TGTGCCAGCAGCCAGACTAGCGGGGAATCCTACGAGCAGTACTTC.

V gene TRBV30 combines with J gene TRBJ2-7, with D unclear. Germline V gene sequence: CDR1 GTSNPN, CDR2 SVGIG (reference sequence). V was pared by 0 bases and J by 7 bases, with 7 bases between. The CDR3 has 11 amino acids. Here the CDR3 reads CAWSVRREQYF. The CDR3 region has the DNA TGTGCCTGGAGTGTAAGACGGGAGCAGTACTTC. The full variable domain, its missing parts supplied by reference TRBV30 and TRBJ2-7, is SQTIHQWPATLVQPVGSPLSLECTVEGTSNPNLYWYRQAAGRGLQLLFYSVGIGQISSEVPQNLSASRPQDRQFILSSKKLLLSDSGFYLCAWSVRREQYFGPGTRLTVT.

This clone was picked up a small number of times. This rearrangement joins TRBV5-4 to TRBJ1-2, with no clear D. CDR1 and CDR2 from the germline V gene are SGHNT and YYREEE (reference sequence). V lost 1 base and J 6 bases, leaving 7 bases between the germline ends. There are 12 residues in the CDR3. The CDR3 coding sequence is TGTGCCAGCAGCTTGAACCCCAATGGCTACACCTTC. Protein sequence: CASSLNPNGYTF.

This clone was recorded a few times. The chain has TRBV5-8 and TRBJ2-1; the D is unclear. The CDR3 has 17 residues. CDR1 and CDR2 from the germline V gene are SGHTS and YDEGEE. V gave up 0 bases and J gave up 0 bases, with 13 bases separating them. The CDR3 DNA follows: TGTGCCAGCAGCTTGGGGGTTTGGGTTTCCTCCTACAATGAGCAGTTCTTC. Protein sequence: CASSLGVWVSSYNEQFF. Full variable domain (outside the CDR3, taken from reference TRBV5-8 and TRBJ2-1): EAGVTQSPTHLIKTRGQQATLRCSPISGHTSVYWYQQALGLGLQFLLWYDEGEERNRGNFPPRFSGRQFPNYSSELNVNALELEDSALYLCASSLGVWVSSYNEQFFGPGTRLTVL.

The gene calls are TRBV7-9 and TRBJ1-6; D gene uncertain. V lost 5 bases and J 6 bases, leaving 8 bases between the germline ends. The CDR3 loop spans 13 amino acids. The germline V gene has CDR1 SEHNR and CDR2 FQNEAQ (reference sequence). CDR3 residues: CASSQDLNSPLHF. CDR3 in DNA: TGTGCCAGCAGCCAGGACCTTAATTCACCCCTCCACTTT. Variable domain in full (rest from reference TRBV7-9 and TRBJ1-6): DTGVSQNPRHKITKRGQNVTFRCDPISEHNRLYWYRQTLGQGPEFLTYFQNEAQLEKSRLLSDRFSAERPKGSFSTLEIQRTEQGDSAMYLCASSQDLNSPLHFGNGTRLTVT.